The 31 T cell receptor beta chains given below trace back to one sample, sequenced in a study of cytotoxic CD8 clonotypes in ibrutinib-treated CLL. Method: immunoSEQ multiplex PCR; TCRdb's copy keeps in-frame clones and lacks some. This sample has some 85,000 clones, with 77% found just once. The sequencing used PBMCs, collected after 24 months of ibrutinib treatment. The source is a human donor with chronic lymphocytic leukemia.

The V and J genes are TRBV29-1 and TRBJ2-1; 7 nucleotides align to TRBD2. The junction had 8 bases not matched to a gene; V was cut back by 2 bases and J by 1 base. The germline V gene encodes CDR1 SQVTM and CDR2 ANQGSEA. The CDR3 covers 16 residues. The chain's CDR3 is CSVEPNGAGSYNEQFF. The DNA of the CDR3 is TGCAGCGTTGAACCGAATGGAGCGGGATCCTACAATGAGCAGTTCTTC.

V gene TRBV7-9 combines with J gene TRBJ1-1, with 10 bases that match TRBD1. Per germline, CDR1 SEHNR and CDR2 FQNEAQ (reference sequence). This CDR3 region has 14 residues. The V segment lost 3 bases and the J segment 7 bases; nucleotides outside the gene matches: 5. The DNA for the CDR3 is TGTGCCAGCAGCTTCGACAGGGGGCCGGGTGAAGCTTTCTTT. The encoded protein is CASSFDRGPGEAFF.

The CDR3 here is CASRRGHGGSYNEQFF. The DNA for the CDR3 is TGTGCCAGTAGGAGGGGACACGGAGGGTCCTACAATGAGCAGTTCTTC. The genes are TRBV19 and TRBJ2-1; perhaps D is TRBD1 or TRBD2 (6 bases each). Germline V gene lookup returns CDR1 LNHDA and CDR2 SQIVND (reference sequence). The CDR3 spans 16 residues. V lost 6 bases to trimming and J lost 1 base, with 16 bases between them.

Only one count was recorded for this clone. The chain links TRBV6-5 to TRBJ2-1; 7 bases map to TRBD1. CDR3 length equals 14 residues. Trimming cost V 5 bases and J 4 bases; bases outside gene matches: 5. Germline CDR1 is MNHEY and CDR2 is SVGAGI. Here the CDR3 DNA reads TGTGCCAGCAGTCCCCGGGACAGTTACAATGAGCAGTTCTTC. As protein: CASSPRDSYNEQFF.

This chain connects TRBV6-6 to TRBJ1-5, with TRBD1 matching over 7 bases. Germline values: CDR1 MNHNY, CDR2 SVGAGI (reference sequence). V shed 5 bases, J shed 4 bases, and the junction held 11 bases outside the gene matches. The CDR3 has 16 residues. For the CDR3, the DNA is TGTGCCAGCAGTACCCAACAGGGGATGGGAAATCAGCCCCAGCATTTT. Protein: CASSTQQGMGNQPQHF.

The genes are TRBV18 and TRBJ1-1; tentative D call: TRBD1 (5 bases). CDR3 length: 14 residues. Trimming took off 3 bases at V and 4 bases at J, with 12 bases between the two ends. Per the germline V gene, CDR1 is KGHSH and CDR2 is LQKENI. This CDR3 is CASSPRGLSTEAFF. The CDR3 nucleotides read TGTGCCAGCTCACCTAGGGGTCTGAGCACTGAAGCTTTCTTT.

The V and J genes are TRBV28 and TRBJ1-3; no clear D. Trimming stripped 4 bases from V and 0 bases from J, with 10 bases between. Per the germline V gene, CDR1 is MDHEN and CDR2 is SYDVKM. The CDR3 contains 15 residues. The CDR3 here is CASSSGISSGNTIYF. DNA for the CDR3: TGTGCCAGCAGTTCGGGCATAAGCTCTGGAAACACCATATATTTT. Drawing the rest from reference TRBV28 and TRBJ1-3, the complete variable domain is DVKVTQSSRYLVKRTGEKVFLECVQDMDHENMFWYRQDPGLGLRLIYFSYDVKMKEKGDIPEGYSVSREKKERFSLILESASTNQTSMYLCASSSGISSGNTIYFGEGSWLTVV.

The V call is TRBV11-2, the J call TRBJ2-2; possibly TRBD1 for D (6 bases). Trimming removed 5 bases at V and 0 bases at J, with 13 bases between. The germline V gene encodes CDR1 SGHAT and CDR2 FQNNGV. The CDR3 totals 16 residues. This CDR3 is CASSPRQVSNTGELFF. CDR3 nucleotides: TGTGCCAGCAGCCCGCGACAGGTTTCGAACACCGGGGAGCTGTTTTTT.

The chain is built from TRBV27 and TRBJ2-1, with 9 bases identical to TRBD2. The CDR3 is made up of 14 amino acids. Trimming at V came to 3 bases and at J to 10 bases, leaving 7 bases not matched to a gene. Germline CDR1 reads MNHEY; CDR2 reads SMNVEV (reference sequence). CDR3 sequence reads: CASSFTSGSREQFF. As DNA, the CDR3 is TGTGCCAGCAGTTTTACTAGCGGGTCCAGGGAGCAGTTCTTC.

V gene TRBV18 combines with J gene TRBJ2-7; D possibly uses TRBD1 or TRBD2 (5 bases each). V was trimmed by 4 bases and J by 3 bases, leaving 10 bases between them. The CDR3 totals 13 residues. Germline lookup yields CDR1 KGHSH and CDR2 LQKENI. The CDR3 here is CASSRGGDYEQYF. The DNA of the CDR3 is TGTGCCAGCTCACGTGGGGGTGACTACGAGCAGTACTTC.

The gene calls are TRBV4-2 and TRBJ2-1, with 11 bases identical to TRBD2. Trimming removed 5 bases from V and 7 bases from J; junction bases left unmatched: 10. CDR1 and CDR2 (germline): LGHNA, YNFKEQ. The CDR3 is 16 amino acids. As DNA, the CDR3 is TGTGCCAGCAGCAAATTAGCGGGAGGGCCATCGAATGAGCAGTTCTTC. This codes for CASSKLAGGPSNEQFF.

The chain has TRBV5-1 and TRBJ1-3, with TRBD1 matching 8 bases. Germline V gene lookup returns CDR1 SGHRS and CDR2 YFSETQ. V was pared by 4 bases and J by 4 bases, with 4 bases of the junction left unmatched. This CDR3 has 14 residues. CDR3 in DNA: TGCGCCAGCAGCCGGGGACAGGACGGAAACACCATATATTTT. Translation: CASSRGQDGNTIYF.

This clone appeared once. The chain joins TRBV27 to TRBJ1-1, with D possibly being TRBD1 (5 bases). CDR1 MNHEY and CDR2 SMNVEV come from the germline V gene (reference sequence). The CDR3 has 15 residues. V was cut by 4 bases and J by 4 bases, with 16 bases left in between. In DNA form, the CDR3 reads TGTGCCAGCAGTTACGGGATTGGTGGGGGCACTGAAGCTTTCTTT. Protein sequence: CASSYGIGGGTEAFF.

This clone has just a few counts. The chain recombines TRBV7-8 with TRBJ1-2, with TRBD1 matching over 9 bases. The V and J ends lost 5 bases and 5 bases, in that order; junction bases with no gene match: 3. Looked up from germline, CDR1 is SGHVS and CDR2 is FQNEAQ. CDR3 length equals 13 residues. The DNA of the CDR3 is TGTGCCAGCAGCCAGGGACAGGGTTATGGCTACACCTTC. This translates into CASSQGQGYGYTF.

The table lists this clone with a count of one. This chain connects TRBV5-6 to TRBJ1-2; D not certain. V was shortened by 1 base and J by 2 bases, with 12 bases between the two germline ends. The CDR3 loop spans 15 amino acids. Germline lookup yields CDR1 SGHDT and CDR2 YYEEEE. DNA of the CDR3: TGTGCCAGCAGCTTGCAATGGGAGTCAAACTATGGCTACACCTTC. This gives the protein CASSLQWESNYGYTF. Filled out from reference TRBV5-6 and TRBJ1-2, the complete variable domain reads DAGVTQSPTHLIKTRGQQVTLRCSPKSGHDTVSWYQQALGQGPQFIFQYYEEEERQRGNFPDRFSGHQFPNYSSELNVNALLLGDSALYLCASSLQWESNYGYTFGSGTRLTVV.

The chain uses TRBV5-1 and TRBJ2-7; D may match TRBD1 or TRBD2 (6 bases each). CDR3 size: 14 residues. Germline CDR1 reads SGHRS; CDR2 reads YFSETQ. V shed 7 bases and J shed 0 bases, with 14 bases lying between them. The CDR3 nucleotides read TGCGCCAGCTACCGGGGGCCGGACTCCTACGAGCAGTACTTC. This sequence encodes CASYRGPDSYEQYF.

CDR3 coding DNA: TGTGCCAGCGGTCCCGCGGGGAGAACTTCCGAGCAGTACTTC. Translated: CASGPAGRTSEQYF. V gene TRBV7-2 combines with J gene TRBJ2-7; D is perhaps TRBD2 (6 bases). Deletions cut 8 bases from V and 6 bases from J, with 20 bases between. CDR3 length equals 14 residues. Germline assignment: CDR1 SGHTA and CDR2 FQGNSA.

The chain links TRBV7-7 to TRBJ1-4, with TRBD1 as a possible D gene (6 bases). The germline V gene encodes CDR1 SSHAT and CDR2 FNYEAQ (reference sequence). CDR3 length: 17 residues. The CDR3 DNA follows: TGTGCTACTTTAGGAACTGGGACACTCCTTCCCTGCGAAAAACTGTTTTTT. The encoded protein is CATLGTGTLLPCEKLFF.

This chain uses TRBV28 with TRBJ2-5; 7 bases are a match to TRBD2. This CDR3 contains 12 residues. With 5 bases clipped from V and 11 bases from J, the junction kept 8 bases outside the gene matches. Germline V gives CDR1 MDHEN, CDR2 SYDVKM. Here the CDR3 DNA reads TGTGCCAGCAGTCCTACCCGGACTAGACAGTACTTC. Amino acids: CASSPTRTRQYF.

V gene TRBV6-6 combines with J gene TRBJ2-7, with TRBD2 as a possible D gene (5 bases). The CDR3 covers 12 residues. The germline gives CDR1 MNHNY, CDR2 SVGAGI (reference sequence). Trimming cost V 10 bases and J 3 bases, with 13 bases left between them. The DNA for the CDR3 is TGTGCCACGTTACGGGGTAACTACGAGCAGTACTTC. This translates into CATLRGNYEQYF.

The chain couples TRBV9 to TRBJ2-3; TRBD2 agrees at 9 bases. The V gene's germline CDR1 is SGDLS and CDR2 YYNGEE. This CDR3 contains 16 residues. Trimming removed 0 bases from V and 2 bases from J; junction bases left unmatched: 4. CDR3 DNA sequence: TGTGCCAGCAGCGTAGTTCCTAGCGGGAACACAGATACGCAGTATTTT. Translated, it gives CASSVVPSGNTDTQYF.

J is TRBJ2-1 and V is TRBV15; 7 bases fit TRBD2. Unmatched junction bases numbered 7, after V lost 2 bases and J lost 3 bases. Per germline, CDR1 LNHNV and CDR2 YYDKDF (reference sequence). CDR3 length equals 16 residues. The CDR3 here is CATSRRRASGYNEQFF. CDR3 sequence (DNA): TGTGCCACCAGCAGACGCCGGGCTAGCGGCTACAATGAGCAGTTCTTC.

This chain links TRBV27 with TRBJ2-7; 9 nucleotides agree with TRBD1. J lost 5 bases, V lost 3 bases, and 14 bases had no gene match. Germline V lookup: CDR1 MNHEY, CDR2 SMNVEV (reference sequence). The CDR3 extends over 17 amino acids. The CDR3, as DNA: TGTGCCAGCAGTTTTTCGAGATCCCGGGACAGGGCGGACGAGCAGTACTTC. It specifies CASSFSRSRDRADEQYF.

This clone was recorded a few times. The V call is TRBV19, the J call TRBJ2-7; TRBD1 matches at 10 bases. V was clipped by 8 bases and J by 2 bases; unmatched bases: 3. The CDR3 is made up of 13 amino acids. Germline V CDR1 and CDR2: LNHDA, SQIVND (reference sequence). The CDR3 nucleotides are TGTGCCAGTCGGGGGACAGGGGCCTACGAGCAGTACTTC. Translated: CASRGTGAYEQYF.

The chain has TRBV7-9 and TRBJ1-5; tentative D call: TRBD1 (6 bases). The CDR3 is 14 amino acids. V lost 10 bases to trimming and J lost 4 bases, with 17 bases between them. Germline loops: CDR1 SEHNR, CDR2 FQNEAQ (reference sequence). In nucleotides, the CDR3 is TGTGCCACCCAGGGTGGGGGGGCGAATCAGCCCCAGCATTTT. Amino acid sequence: CATQGGGANQPQHF.

This chain connects TRBV7-9 to TRBJ1-1, with 7 bases fitting TRBD1. The CDR3 is 13 amino acids. CDR1 and CDR2 from the germline V gene are SEHNR and FQNEAQ (reference sequence). V shed 2 bases and J 5 bases; nucleotides not matched to a gene: 2. The CDR3 DNA reads as TGTGCCAGCAGCTTACAGGGGGGGACTGAAGCTTTCTTT. Protein: CASSLQGGTEAFF.

This sequence joins TRBV27 and TRBJ2-1; 14 nucleotides line up with TRBD2. CDR1 is MNHEY and CDR2 is SMNVEV in the germline V gene (reference sequence). The CDR3 consists of 21 residues. The V and J ends lost 5 bases and 6 bases, in that order; junction bases with no gene match: 21. Written as DNA, the CDR3 is TGTGCCAGCAGTGTCCTTTTGACTAGCGGGAGGGCCTGGTTGTCTCCCAATGAGCAGTTCTTC. It encodes CASSVLLTSGRAWLSPNEQFF.

V gene TRBV5-1 combines with J gene TRBJ1-3; D possibly corresponds to TRBD1 (5 bases). The germline gives CDR1 SGHRS, CDR2 YFSETQ. The CDR3 length is 14 residues. The V end lost 3 bases, the J end lost 4 bases, and 11 bases lay between the germline ends. The CDR3 protein is CASSSEGRGNTIYF. Written as DNA, the CDR3 is TGCGCCAGCAGCTCAGAGGGGCGAGGAAACACCATATATTTT.

The V and J genes are TRBV7-2 and TRBJ1-4; D remains ambiguous. V lost 1 base to trimming and J lost 8 bases, with 14 bases between them. The CDR3 runs 15 residues. Germline-derived CDR1 and CDR2 are SGHTA and FQGNSA. The CDR3 loop reads CASSLDGGDWEKLFF. DNA for the CDR3: TGTGCCAGCAGCTTAGATGGAGGCGACTGGGAAAAACTGTTTTTT.

The chain uses TRBV18 and TRBJ1-5, with 10 bases that match TRBD1. The CDR3 extends over 15 amino acids. The V segment lost 4 bases and the J segment 4 bases; nucleotides outside the gene matches: 4. Germline CDR1 reads KGHSH; CDR2 reads LQKENI. The CDR3 DNA reads TGTGCCAGCTCACATGGACAGGGGGTAAATCAGCCCCAGCATTTT. Translating it yields CASSHGQGVNQPQHF.

V is TRBV9 and J is TRBJ2-2; a possible D gene is TRBD2 (5 bases). Germline V lookup: CDR1 SGDLS, CDR2 YYNGEE. This CDR3 is 15 amino acids long. V lost 3 bases to trimming and J lost 5 bases, with 14 bases between them. In nucleotides, the CDR3 is TGTGCCAGCAGCGGACGATCGGGGTTTACCGGGGAGCTGTTTTTT. It encodes CASSGRSGFTGELFF.